What follows are 14 T cell receptor beta chains derived from one specimen sequenced in a study of OX40 agonist ivuxolimab in advanced cancers. Sequencing was performed with immunoSEQ multiplex PCR; in TCRdb, only in-frame clones are kept and a portion is missing. The table lists about 73,000 clones, about nine tenths of them singletons. The specimen comprised CD4+ or CD8+ T cells sorted from blood, sampled in a trial of the OX40 agonist ivuxolimab. These receptors were collected from an adult with an advanced solid tumor such as melanoma, head and neck, liver or kidney cancer.

The chain has TRBV28 and TRBJ2-7; 9 bases are a match to TRBD1. This CDR3 has 13 amino acids. In germline, CDR1 is MDHEN, CDR2 SYDVKM. After removal of 6 bases from V and 5 bases from J, the junction contained 5 bases not matched to a gene. The CDR3 spells CASRPQGAHEQYF. The CDR3 bases are TGTGCCAGCAGACCACAGGGGGCCCACGAGCAGTACTTC.

This chain joins TRBV4-1 and TRBJ2-3; 9 bases map to TRBD1. CDR3 length: 14 amino acids. V shed 10 bases, J shed 4 bases, and the junction held 9 bases outside the gene matches. The germline V gene encodes CDR1 MGHRA and CDR2 YSYEKL. The DNA of the CDR3 is TGCGCCATCTCGACAGGGGGAGGGGCAGATACGCAGTATTTT. This gives the protein CAISTGGGADTQYF.

The chain couples TRBV15 to TRBJ1-2; D ambiguous. Germline assignment: CDR1 LNHNV and CDR2 YYDKDF (reference sequence). Trimming stripped 0 bases from V and 2 bases from J, with 4 bases between. CDR3 length: 13 residues. The CDR3 is CATSRDENYGYTF. DNA of the CDR3: TGTGCCACCAGCAGAGATGAAAACTATGGCTACACCTTC.

The chain couples TRBV5-1 to TRBJ1-1; a weak D match, TRBD1 (5 bases). Germline V lookup: CDR1 SGHRS, CDR2 YFSETQ. There are 16 residues in the CDR3. V lost 4 bases and J 1 base, leaving 17 bases between the germline ends. For the CDR3, the DNA is TGCGCCAGCAGCCCCCGGGGGGGAGTTACGAACACTGAAGCTTTCTTT. Its translation is CASSPRGGVTNTEAFF.

This clone is a singleton in its sample. This rearrangement joins TRBV10-3 to TRBJ1-4; tentative D call: TRBD1 (5 bases). CDR1 and CDR2 from the germline V gene are ENHRY and SYGVKD. CDR3 length: 14 amino acids. V lost 2 bases to trimming and J lost 2 bases, with 6 bases between them. CDR3 coding DNA: TGTGCCATCAGTGAGGGGACCACTAATGAAAAACTGTTTTTT. The encoded protein is CAISEGTTNEKLFF.

V is TRBV5-1 and J is TRBJ2-4; 11 bases fit TRBD2. The germline V gene encodes CDR1 SGHRS and CDR2 YFSETQ. CDR3 length: 13 amino acids. V was clipped by 4 bases and J by 12 bases; unmatched bases: 6. In DNA, the CDR3 is TGCGCCAGCAGCACTGGACTAGCGGGTAGTCAGTACTTC. It encodes CASSTGLAGSQYF.

The V and J genes are TRBV28 and TRBJ1-5; D is unclear. There are 12 residues in the CDR3. CDR1 is MDHEN and CDR2 is SYDVKM in the germline V gene. V gave up 11 bases and J gave up 2 bases, with 10 bases separating them. CDR3 nucleotide sequence: TGTGCCTGCGGGGATCGCAATCAGCCCCAGCATTTT. This gives the protein CACGDRNQPQHF.

V usage is TRBV11-2 and J usage is TRBJ2-1, with D perhaps matching TRBD2 (6 bases). CDR3 length equals 15 residues. V was trimmed by 3 bases and J by 6 bases, leaving 15 bases between them. Germline loops: CDR1 SGHAT, CDR2 FQNNGV. CDR3 DNA: TGTGCCAGCAGCTTGGGCCGGAGGGTTTCCAATGAGCAGTTCTTC. Translation: CASSLGRRVSNEQFF.

The chain joins TRBV27 to TRBJ2-4; unclear D gene. Trimming removed 8 bases at V and 0 bases at J, with 11 bases between. CDR3 size: 14 residues. Germline V gene sequence: CDR1 MNHEY, CDR2 SMNVEV (reference sequence). CDR3 nucleotides: TGTGCCAGCCGACTTGGGGTAGCCAAAAACATTCAGTACTTC. This codes for CASRLGVAKNIQYF.

CDR3 sequence (DNA): TGTGCCAGCAGTTTAGGTGGACTCTCCTACGAGCAGTACTTC. It codes for CASSLGGLSYEQYF. The V and J genes are TRBV28 and TRBJ2-7; TRBD2 might be the D (5 bases). Trimming took 2 bases from V and 0 from J, leaving 8 bases between them. CDR1 is MDHEN, CDR2 SYDVKM, per germline. This CDR3 contains 14 residues. Using reference TRBV28 and TRBJ2-7 for the parts outside the CDR3, the full variable domain is DVKVTQSSRYLVKRTGEKVFLECVQDMDHENMFWYRQDPGLGLRLIYFSYDVKMKEKGDIPEGYSVSREKKERFSLILESASTNQTSMYLCASSLGGLSYEQYFGPGTRLTVT.

This clone was detected once. The rearrangement joins TRBV15 to TRBJ2-3, with TRBD2 as a possible D gene (6 bases). Germline CDR1 and CDR2: LNHNV and YYDKDF (reference sequence). Between the trimmed V and J ends, which lost 0 bases and 4 bases, there was a span of 14 bases. The CDR3 is made up of 16 amino acids. The CDR3 is CATSRDPSGAADTQYF. The CDR3 region has the DNA TGTGCCACCAGCAGAGATCCGTCGGGAGCAGCAGATACGCAGTATTTT.

The chain is built from TRBV6-1 and TRBJ2-3, with 10 bases that match TRBD2. Looked up from germline, CDR1 is MNHNS and CDR2 is SASEGT. V lost 4 bases and J lost 5; bases outside the gene matches: 6. The CDR3 consists of 15 residues. DNA for the CDR3: TGTGCCAGCAGTGGGCTAGCGGGGGTGGGAGATACGCAGTATTTT. It specifies CASSGLAGVGDTQYF.

The V gene is TRBV10-3, the J gene TRBJ2-1, with TRBD1 matching 7 bases. The CDR3 contains 14 residues. The V segment lost 5 bases and the J segment 5 bases; nucleotides outside the gene matches: 6. In germline, CDR1 is ENHRY, CDR2 SYGVKD. CDR3 region: CAISLRTGDNEQFF. CDR3 in DNA: TGTGCCATCAGTCTCCGCACAGGGGACAATGAGCAGTTCTTC.

The CDR3 nucleotides read TGTGCCTGGAGTCCCGGTCTCGGAAATGAGCAGTTCTTC. Encoded protein: CAWSPGLGNEQFF. The chain couples TRBV30 to TRBJ2-1; D unclear. Germline V gene data show CDR1 as GTSNPN and CDR2 as SVGIG (reference sequence). Trimming cost V 2 bases and J 7 bases, with 12 bases left between them. There are 13 residues in the CDR3. The entire variable domain, with the rest obtained from reference TRBV30 and TRBJ2-1, is as follows: SQTIHQWPATLVQPVGSPLSLECTVEGTSNPNLYWYRQAAGRGLQLLFYSVGIGQISSEVPQNLSASRPQDRQFILSSKKLLLSDSGFYLCAWSPGLGNEQFFGPGTRLTVL.